This T cell receptor (beta chain) was sequenced in a study of blood T cell repertoires in COVID-19. With 6 bases clipped from V and 6 bases from J, the junction kept 5 bases outside the gene matches. The CDR3 is 13 amino acids. Germline V lookup: CDR1 SGHRS, CDR2 YFSETQ. Authors' data handling: Amplifying reference gene primers gave estimates of nucleated cell counts. Produced via immunoSEQ multiplex PCR; TCRdb's table is partial and in-frame only. That table supplies the V and J calls and clone size; D and trimming were determined from the DNA. The sample contains 180,000 or so clones, 80% to 85% of which appear only once.

The material sequenced was peripheral blood. This chain uses TRBV5-1 with TRBJ2-1; TRBD1 aligns across 8 bases. This sequence was found in a human donor with acute or convalescent COVID-19. The donor label of this sample is uncertain. The CDR3 spells CASTTTGANEQFF. The DNA of the CDR3 is TGCGCCAGCACAACGACAGGGGCCAATGAGCAGTTCTTC.